This TCR beta chain was captured by sequencing in a study of metastatic and nonmetastatic thyroid tumors. In this sample, this clone turned up many times. Other DNA sequences from this sample encode an identical CDR3 as well. Every patient was untreated before thyroid surgery. Germline lookup yields CDR1 DFQATT and CDR2 SNEGSKA (reference sequence). V lost 3 bases to trimming and J lost 1 base, with 19 bases between them. CDR3 length: 16 amino acids. With MiXCR, TCRdb reprocessed the PCR reads. The table lists roughly 59,000 clones, 15% to 20% of them singletons, with around 9% in the top ten. This receptor was obtained from a male donor with papillary thyroid cancer or a benign thyroid nodule (not recorded which). Some clones in this sample may be carry-over from other donors' samples. What was sequenced was blood. The chain recombines TRBV20-1 with TRBJ2-7; weak D call: TRBD2 (5 bases). CDR3 nucleotide sequence: TGCAGTGCTAGTAGAGGCGCGGGCCCCAGGTCCTACGAGCAGTACTTC. This encodes CSASRGAGPRSYEQYF.